One TCR beta chain is described in this entry. This entry comes from a study of blood T cell repertoires in COVID-19. Study-wide context: T cells, B-cell-depleted T cells, or PBMCs provided the cDNA or gDNA that served as material.

Per the study methods: Reference gene primer amplification yielded estimated nucleated cell counts. Only in-frame clones appear in the TCRdb table, and some are missing; sequencing was by immunoSEQ multiplex PCR. V, J and clone size derive from that table, while D and trimming were established from the DNA sequence. The data contain approximately 300,000 clones, about nine tenths of them singletons. This CDR3 contains 14 residues. Germline V CDR1 and CDR2: LGHNA, YNFKEQ. V was pared by 0 bases and J by 3 bases, with 7 bases between. Enrolled through a virtual design, the participants were between 18 and 89 years of age and came from about two dozen US areas. Cohorts were determined from participant-reported clinical history.

The J gene is TRBJ2-3, the V gene TRBV4-2; TRBD2 is a possible D gene (5 bases). The receptor was isolated from a woman younger than 45 who had recovered from COVID-19. The sequenced sample was PBMCs or T cells enriched from blood (not recorded which). The CDR3 reads CASSQESGTDTQYF. The DNA of the CDR3 is TGTGCCAGCAGCCAAGAATCGGGAACAGATACGCAGTATTTT.